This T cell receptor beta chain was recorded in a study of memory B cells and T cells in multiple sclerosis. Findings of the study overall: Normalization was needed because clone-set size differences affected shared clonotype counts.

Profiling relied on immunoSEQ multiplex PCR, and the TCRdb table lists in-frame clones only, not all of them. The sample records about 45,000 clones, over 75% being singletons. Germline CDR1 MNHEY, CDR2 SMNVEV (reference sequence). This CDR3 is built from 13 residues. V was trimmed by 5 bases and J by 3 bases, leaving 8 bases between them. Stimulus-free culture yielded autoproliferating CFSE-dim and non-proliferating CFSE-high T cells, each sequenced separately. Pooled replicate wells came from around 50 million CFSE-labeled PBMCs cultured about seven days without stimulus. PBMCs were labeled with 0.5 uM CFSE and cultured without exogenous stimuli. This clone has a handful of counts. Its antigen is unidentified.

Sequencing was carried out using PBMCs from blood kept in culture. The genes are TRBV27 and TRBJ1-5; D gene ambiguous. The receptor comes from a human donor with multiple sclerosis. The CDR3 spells CASSRGSNQPQHF. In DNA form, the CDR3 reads TGTGCCAGCAGTCGAGGGTCCAATCAGCCCCAGCATTTT.